This is a list of T cell receptor beta chains from one sample in a study of shared T cell receptors in the human thymus. Generated by immunoSEQ multiplex PCR, the TCRdb table keeps only in-frame clones and is missing some. The data contain approximately 760,000 clones, roughly 88% of them singletons. The same sample was also studied in work on human thymus T cells.

Sequencing input: thymocytes. The receptors originated from a girl under three years old with a congenital heart defect. Both conserved end residues are part of each CDR3. The D gene is left open where the match is weak. Clone size is not always given. Where it is, it says once, few, many or a class for expanded clones.

j_call,d_call,clone_size,v_call,cdr3_nt,cdr3_aa
TRBJ1-5,-,-,TRBV4-3,TGCGCCAGCAGCCAAGCGGTTAGCAATCAGCCCCAGCATTTT,CASSQAVSNQPQHF
TRBJ2-3,-,few,TRBV10-3,TGTGCCATCAGCTACAGCATTCCTAGCACAGATACGCAGTATTTT,CAISYSIPSTDTQYF
TRBJ2-7,-,once,TRBV6-1,TGTGCCAGCACGGTCTCTCCAGGCTACGAGCAGTACTTC,CASTVSPGYEQYF
TRBJ1-6,-,-,TRBV7-9,TGTGCCAGCAGCTTGAGCCAGGCGGGTATCCCCAATTCACCCCTCCACTTT,CASSLSQAGIPNSPLHF
TRBJ1-6,-,-,TRBV19,TGTGCCAGTAGAGAAGCTCCTCGGGATTCACCCCTCCACTTT,CASREAPRDSPLHF
TRBJ1-2,TRBD1,-,TRBV5-1,TGCGCCAGCAGCTACAAGACAGGGCTAGGTGGCTACACCTTC,CASSYKTGLGGYTF
TRBJ1-1,-,-,TRBV5-1,TGCGCCAGCAGCCCCCCGAGTACGGGGGGTGAGACTGAAGCTTTCTTT,CASSPPSTGGETEAFF
TRBJ2-1,TRBD2,-,TRBV7-2,TGTGCCAGCAGCTTCCCTAGCGGGGGGGTGGTTTCTTTCGCGGATGAGCAGTTCTTC,CASSFPSGGVVSFADEQFF
TRBJ1-2,-,-,TRBV18,TGTGCCAGCTCACCAACGGCCTCGGACAGAACTACTAACTATGGCTACACCTTC,CASSPTASDRTTNYGYTF
TRBJ1-1,TRBD1,-,TRBV10-3,TGTGCCATCAGTGCTCGAACAACGGACAGGGCTAACACTGAAGCTTTCTTT,CAISARTTDRANTEAFF
TRBJ2-7,TRBD1,-,TRBV28,TGTGCCAGCAGTTGGACAGGGGAGCAGTACTTC,CASSWTGEQYF
TRBJ1-4,-,-,TRBV5-5,TGTGCCAGCAGCCATCACGGGGAAACCCAGAGGGAAAAACTGTTTTTT,CASSHHGETQREKLFF
TRBJ1-6,-,-,TRBV5-5,TGTGCCAGCAGCTGGGAGGGACCACTCGGGTTCAGCTCCTATAATTCACCCCTCCACTTT,CASSWEGPLGFSSYNSPLHF
TRBJ1-1,-,-,TRBV5-4,TGTGCCAGCAGCTTCTGGCAGGTCGAAACTTTCTTT,CASSFWQVETFF
TRBJ1-5,-,-,TRBV2,TGTGCCAGCAGATCGGACAGACCACAACCGTATAGCAATCAGCCCCAGCATTTT,CASRSDRPQPYSNQPQHF
TRBJ1-1,TRBD1,-,TRBV5-6,TGTGCCAGCAGCCCCAGACAGGGACCGAGCACTGAAGCTTTCTTT,CASSPRQGPSTEAFF
TRBJ1-2,TRBD1,-,TRBV6-1,TGTGCCAGCAGTGAAATTTTGGCCAGGGGGTGCCTTAACTATGGCTACACCTTC,CASSEILARGCLNYGYTF
TRBJ1-1,TRBD1,-,TRBV11-2,TGTGCCAGCAGCTTAAGGGCGTTTAGGGGACAGCTCCACACTGAAGCTTTCTTT,CASSLRAFRGQLHTEAFF
TRBJ1-5,-,-,TRBV5-6,TGTGCCAGCAGCTTTGGGAGGCTCAATCAGCCCCAGCATTTT,CASSFGRLNQPQHF
TRBJ2-7,TRBD2,-,TRBV5-1,TGCGCCAGCAGCTCGGGGGGGGGTCCCTACGAGCAGTACTTC,CASSSGGGPYEQYF
TRBJ1-1,-,-,TRBV9,TGTGCCAGCAGCGTAGAGCCCCAGAACACTGAAGCTTTCTTT,CASSVEPQNTEAFF
TRBJ1-2,-,-,TRBV5-1,TGCGCCAGCAGCTTGGGCGTTTTACCCCCGGGACACGCCACCCGGGGCTATGGCTACACCTTC,CASSLGVLPPGHATRGYGYTF
TRBJ2-1,TRBD1,once,TRBV25-1,TGTGCCAGCAGTGAATATAGACAGGGAAGTGAGCAGTTCTTC,CASSEYRQGSEQFF
TRBJ1-5,TRBD1,-,TRBV4-1,TGCGCCAGCAGCGGGGGACAGGGGCAACAGCCCCAGCATTTT,CASSGGQGQQPQHF
TRBJ2-7,-,-,TRBV2,TGTGCCAGCAGTGCGCCTCCAGGGTCCACCTACGAGCAGTACTTC,CASSAPPGSTYEQYF
TRBJ1-1,-,-,TRBV5-1,TGCGCCAGCAGCGTGGGCCGGGAGACTGAAGCTTTCTTT,CASSVGRETEAFF
TRBJ1-1,-,-,TRBV9,TGTGCCAGCAGCGTTGCAGGGGTGAACACTGAAGCTTTCTTT,CASSVAGVNTEAFF
TRBJ1-6,-,-,TRBV9,TGTGCCAGCAGCGTAGAGTACGGGTACTCCTATAATTCACCCCTCCACTTT,CASSVEYGYSYNSPLHF
TRBJ1-4,TRBD1,-,TRBV11-2,TGTGCCAGCAGCTTAGCCCGGGACAGGGTTAATGAAAAACTGTTTTTT,CASSLARDRVNEKLFF
TRBJ1-2,-,-,TRBV27,TGTGCCAGCAGGGCCGAGGAGTGGGACTATGGCTACACCTTC,CASRAEEWDYGYTF
TRBJ1-1,TRBD1,-,TRBV19,TGTGCCAGTAGTACGTGGGACAGGCGGATGGTGAACACTGAAGCTTTCTTT,CASSTWDRRMVNTEAFF
TRBJ1-3,TRBD1,-,TRBV4-3,TGCGCCAGCAGCCGAGTACAGGGGGCTGGAAACACCATATATTTT,CASSRVQGAGNTIYF
TRBJ1-1,-,few,TRBV29-1,TGCAGCGTTGCCAGGGAAACTGAAGCTTTCTTT,CSVARETEAFF
TRBJ2-3,TRBD1,-,TRBV7-9,TGTGCCAGCAGCCAGGACAGGGTTGGAACAGATACGCAGTATTTT,CASSQDRVGTDTQYF
TRBJ1-1,TRBD1,few,TRBV6-5,TGTGCCAGCAGTTACTCCCGGGACAGGCTTAACACTGAAGCTTTCTTT,CASSYSRDRLNTEAFF
TRBJ1-1,-,-,TRBV10-2,TGCGCCAGCAGACGACGGGGAGGGGGGGGCGGGACTGAAGCTTTCTTT,CASRRRGGGGGTEAFF
TRBJ2-1,-,-,TRBV4-1,TGCGCCAGCAGTTCTACAGGTCCCTACAATGAGCAGTTCTTC,CASSSTGPYNEQFF